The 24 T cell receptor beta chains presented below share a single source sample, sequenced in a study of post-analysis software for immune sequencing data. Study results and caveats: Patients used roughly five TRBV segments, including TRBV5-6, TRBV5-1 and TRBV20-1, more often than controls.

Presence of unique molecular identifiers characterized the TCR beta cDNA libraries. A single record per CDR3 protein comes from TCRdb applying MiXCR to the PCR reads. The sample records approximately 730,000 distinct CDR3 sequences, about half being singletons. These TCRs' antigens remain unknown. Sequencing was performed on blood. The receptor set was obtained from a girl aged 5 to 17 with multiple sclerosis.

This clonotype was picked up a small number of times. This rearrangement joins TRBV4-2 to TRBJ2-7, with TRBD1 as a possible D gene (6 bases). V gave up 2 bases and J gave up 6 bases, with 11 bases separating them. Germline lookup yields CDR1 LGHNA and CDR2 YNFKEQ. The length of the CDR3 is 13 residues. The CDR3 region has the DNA TGTGCCAGCAGCCAAACGTCGACAGGCGAGCAGTACTTC. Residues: CASSQTSTGEQYF.

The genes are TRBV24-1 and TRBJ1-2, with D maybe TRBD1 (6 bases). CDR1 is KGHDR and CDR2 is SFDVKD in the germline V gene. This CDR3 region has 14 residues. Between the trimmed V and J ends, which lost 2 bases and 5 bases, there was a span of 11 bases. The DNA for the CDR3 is TGTGCCACCAGTGATTCGCGGAGGGGGTATGGCTACACCTTC. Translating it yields CATSDSRRGYGYTF.

CDR3: CASGFPWANTEAFF. CDR3 DNA: TGTGCCAGCGGGTTTCCCTGGGCGAACACTGAAGCTTTCTTT. The chain couples TRBV6-2 or TRBV6-3 to TRBJ1-1; D is ambiguous. Germline values: CDR1 MNHEY, CDR2 SVGEGT. V was pared by 8 bases and J by 1 base, with 14 bases between. CDR3 length: 14 amino acids.

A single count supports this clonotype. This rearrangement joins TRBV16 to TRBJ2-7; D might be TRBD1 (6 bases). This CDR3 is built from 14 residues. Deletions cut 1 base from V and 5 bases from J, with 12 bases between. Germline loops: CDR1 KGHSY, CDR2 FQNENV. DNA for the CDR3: TGTGCCAGCAGCCAATGGGGGCTAGGGGACGAGCAGTACTTC. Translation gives CASSQWGLGDEQYF. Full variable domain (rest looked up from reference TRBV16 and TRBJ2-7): GEEVAQTPKHLVRGEGQKAKLYCAPIKGHSYVFWYQQVLKNEFKFLISFQNENVFDETGMPKERFSAKCLPNSPCSLEIQATKLEDSAVYFCASSQWGLGDEQYFGPGTRLTVT.

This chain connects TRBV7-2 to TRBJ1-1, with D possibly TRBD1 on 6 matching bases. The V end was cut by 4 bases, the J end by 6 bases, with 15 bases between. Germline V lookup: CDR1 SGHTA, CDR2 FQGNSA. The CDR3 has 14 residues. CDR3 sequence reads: CASSSGGPVPEAFF. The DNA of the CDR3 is TGTGCCAGCAGCTCCGGGGGCCCGGTCCCTGAAGCTTTCTTT.

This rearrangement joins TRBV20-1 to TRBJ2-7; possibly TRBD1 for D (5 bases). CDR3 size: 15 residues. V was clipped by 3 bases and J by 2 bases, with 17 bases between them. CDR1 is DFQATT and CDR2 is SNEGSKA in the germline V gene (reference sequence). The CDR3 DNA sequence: TGCAGTGCTAGTACAGGACCTCAAACAACCTACGAGCAGTACTTC. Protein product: CSASTGPQTTYEQYF.

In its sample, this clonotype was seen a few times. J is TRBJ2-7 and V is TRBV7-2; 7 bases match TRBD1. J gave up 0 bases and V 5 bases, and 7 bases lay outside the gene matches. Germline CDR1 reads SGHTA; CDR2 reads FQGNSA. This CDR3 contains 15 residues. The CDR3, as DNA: TGTGCCAGCAGCCCTGACAGGGACCCCTCCTACGAGCAGTACTTC. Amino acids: CASSPDRDPSYEQYF.

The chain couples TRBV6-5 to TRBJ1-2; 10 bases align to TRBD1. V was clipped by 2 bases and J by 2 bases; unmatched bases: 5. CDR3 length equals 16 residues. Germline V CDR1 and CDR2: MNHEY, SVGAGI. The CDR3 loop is CASSYRGTGANYGYTF. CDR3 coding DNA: TGTGCCAGCAGTTACCGCGGGACAGGGGCGAACTATGGCTACACCTTC.

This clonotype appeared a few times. Here the CDR3 reads CAISPTSARPDNEQFF. Written as DNA, the CDR3 is TGTGCCATCAGTCCGACTAGCGCCAGACCTGACAATGAGCAGTTCTTC. V gene TRBV10-3 combines with J gene TRBJ2-1; 8 bases fit TRBD2. The ends lost 5 bases at V and 5 bases at J; junction bases unmatched: 11. CDR1 is ENHRY, CDR2 SYGVKD, per germline. The CDR3 sequence is 16 residues long.

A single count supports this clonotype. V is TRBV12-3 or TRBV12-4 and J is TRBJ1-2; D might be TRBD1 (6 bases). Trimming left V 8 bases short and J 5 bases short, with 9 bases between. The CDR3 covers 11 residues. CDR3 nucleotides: TGTGCCAGCGGGGGCCTTTATGGCTACACCTTC. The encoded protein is CASGGLYGYTF.

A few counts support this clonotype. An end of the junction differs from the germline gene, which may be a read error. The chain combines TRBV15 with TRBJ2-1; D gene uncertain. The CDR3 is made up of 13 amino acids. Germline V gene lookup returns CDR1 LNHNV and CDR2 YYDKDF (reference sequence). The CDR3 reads CAASRDSDDEQFF. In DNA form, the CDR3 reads TGTGCCGCCAGCAGAGATTCCGATGACGAGCAGTTCTTC.

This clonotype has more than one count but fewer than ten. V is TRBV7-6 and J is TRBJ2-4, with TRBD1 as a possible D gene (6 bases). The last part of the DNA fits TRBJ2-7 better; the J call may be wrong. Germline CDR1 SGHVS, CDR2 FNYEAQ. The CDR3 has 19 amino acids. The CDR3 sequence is CASSSSFNGGPGFSYEQYF. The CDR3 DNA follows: TGTGCCAGCAGCTCCTCATTTAATGGGGGCCCAGGGTTCAGCTACGAGCAGTACTTC.

CDR3 region: CASSPGAWTGRGYTF. Written as DNA, the CDR3 is TGTGCCAGCAGTCCAGGCGCGTGGACGGGGCGAGGCTACACCTTC. V is TRBV12-3 or TRBV12-4 and J is TRBJ1-2; the D gene is possibly TRBD1 (5 bases). The V end was cut by 5 bases, the J end by 8 bases, with 21 bases between. The CDR3 length is 15 residues.

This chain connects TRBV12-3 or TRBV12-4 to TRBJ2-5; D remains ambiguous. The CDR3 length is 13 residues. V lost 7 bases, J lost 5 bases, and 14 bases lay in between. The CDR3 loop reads CASIIRCRETQYF. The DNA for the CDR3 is TGTGCCAGCATAATTAGGTGTCGGGAGACCCAGTACTTC.

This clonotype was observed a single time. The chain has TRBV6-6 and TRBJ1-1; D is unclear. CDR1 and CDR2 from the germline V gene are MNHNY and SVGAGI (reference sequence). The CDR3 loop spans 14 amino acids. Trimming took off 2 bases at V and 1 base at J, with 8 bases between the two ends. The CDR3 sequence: CASSYLGKNTEAFF. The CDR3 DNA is TGTGCCAGCAGTTACCTGGGAAAGAACACTGAAGCTTTCTTT.

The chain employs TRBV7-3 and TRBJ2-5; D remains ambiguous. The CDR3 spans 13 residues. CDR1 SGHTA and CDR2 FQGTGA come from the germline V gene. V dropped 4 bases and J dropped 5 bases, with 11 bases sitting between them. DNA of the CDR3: TGTGCCAGCAGCTCAGGCCCGAGTGAGACCCAGTACTTC. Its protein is CASSSGPSETQYF.

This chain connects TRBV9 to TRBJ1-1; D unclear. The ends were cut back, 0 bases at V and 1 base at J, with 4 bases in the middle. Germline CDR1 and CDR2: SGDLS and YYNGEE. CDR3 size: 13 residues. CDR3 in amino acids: CASSVGKNTEAFF. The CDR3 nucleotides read TGTGCCAGCAGCGTAGGGAAGAACACTGAAGCTTTCTTT.

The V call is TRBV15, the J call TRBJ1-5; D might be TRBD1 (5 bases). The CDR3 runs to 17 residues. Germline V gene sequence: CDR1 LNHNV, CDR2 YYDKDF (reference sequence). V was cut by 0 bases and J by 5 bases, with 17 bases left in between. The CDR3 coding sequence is TGTGCCACCAGCAGAGATGGGGCGCCAGACCTTTATCAGCCCCAGCATTTT. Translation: CATSRDGAPDLYQPQHF. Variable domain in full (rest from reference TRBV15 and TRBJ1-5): DAMVIQNPRYQVTQFGKPVTLSCSQTLNHNVMYWYQQKSSQAPKLLFHYYDKDFNNEADTPDNFQSRRPNTSFCFLDIRSPGLGDTAMYLCATSRDGAPDLYQPQHFGDGTRLSIL.

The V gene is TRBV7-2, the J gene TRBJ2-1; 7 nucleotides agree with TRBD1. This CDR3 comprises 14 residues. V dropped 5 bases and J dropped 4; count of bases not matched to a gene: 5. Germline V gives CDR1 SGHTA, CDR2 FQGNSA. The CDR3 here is CASSPLDRYNEQFF. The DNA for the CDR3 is TGTGCCAGCAGCCCTCTGGACAGGTACAATGAGCAGTTCTTC.

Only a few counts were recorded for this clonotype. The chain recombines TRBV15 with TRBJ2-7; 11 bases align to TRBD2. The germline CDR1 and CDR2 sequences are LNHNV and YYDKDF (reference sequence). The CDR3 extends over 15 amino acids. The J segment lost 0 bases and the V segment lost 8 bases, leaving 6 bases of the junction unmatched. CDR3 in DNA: TGTGCCACCTCCGGGACTAGCGGACCCTCCTACGAGCAGTACTTC. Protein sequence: CATSGTSGPSYEQYF. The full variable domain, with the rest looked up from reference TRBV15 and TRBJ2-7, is DAMVIQNPRYQVTQFGKPVTLSCSQTLNHNVMYWYQQKSSQAPKLLFHYYDKDFNNEADTPDNFQSRRPNTSFCFLDIRSPGLGDTAMYLCATSGTSGPSYEQYFGPGTRLTVT.

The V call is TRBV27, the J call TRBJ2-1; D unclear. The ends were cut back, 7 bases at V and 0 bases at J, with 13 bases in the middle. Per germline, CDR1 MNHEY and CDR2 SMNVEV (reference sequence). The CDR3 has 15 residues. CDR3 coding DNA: TGTGCCAGCAAGAGAGAAGGCGTCTCCTACAATGAGCAGTTCTTC. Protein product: CASKREGVSYNEQFF.

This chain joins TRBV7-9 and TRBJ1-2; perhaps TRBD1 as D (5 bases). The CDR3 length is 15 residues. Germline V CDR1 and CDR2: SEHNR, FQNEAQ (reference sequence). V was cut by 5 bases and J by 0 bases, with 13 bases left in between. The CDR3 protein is CASSPRDSSNYGYTF. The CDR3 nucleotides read TGTGCCAGCAGCCCCCGCGACAGTTCTAACTATGGCTACACCTTC. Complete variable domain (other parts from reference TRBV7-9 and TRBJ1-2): DTGVSQNPRHKITKRGQNVTFRCDPISEHNRLYWYRQTLGQGPEFLTYFQNEAQLEKSRLLSDRFSAERPKGSFSTLEIQRTEQGDSAMYLCASSPRDSSNYGYTFGSGTRLTVV.

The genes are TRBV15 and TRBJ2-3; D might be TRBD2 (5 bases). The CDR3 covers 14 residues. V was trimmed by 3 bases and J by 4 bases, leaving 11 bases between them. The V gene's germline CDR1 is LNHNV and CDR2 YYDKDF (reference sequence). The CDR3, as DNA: TGTGCCACCAGCAGGGACTTGAGAGCAGATACGCAGTATTTT. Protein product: CATSRDLRADTQYF.

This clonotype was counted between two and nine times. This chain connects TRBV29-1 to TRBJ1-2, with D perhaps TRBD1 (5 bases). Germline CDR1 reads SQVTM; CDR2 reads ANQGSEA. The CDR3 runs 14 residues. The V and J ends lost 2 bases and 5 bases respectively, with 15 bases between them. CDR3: CSVELHGQGYGYTF. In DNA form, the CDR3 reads TGCAGCGTTGAACTTCATGGGCAGGGATATGGCTACACCTTC.